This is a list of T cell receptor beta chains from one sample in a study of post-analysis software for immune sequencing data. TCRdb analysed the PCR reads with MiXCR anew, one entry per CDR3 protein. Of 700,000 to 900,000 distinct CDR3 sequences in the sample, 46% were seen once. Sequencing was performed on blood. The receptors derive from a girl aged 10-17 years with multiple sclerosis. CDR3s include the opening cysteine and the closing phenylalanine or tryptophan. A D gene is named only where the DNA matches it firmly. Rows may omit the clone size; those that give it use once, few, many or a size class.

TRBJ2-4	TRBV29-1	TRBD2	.	CSVSTDGGIAKNIQYF	TGCAGCGTTTCGACTGACGGGGGGATTGCCAAAAACATTCAGTACTTC
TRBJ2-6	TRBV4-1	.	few	CASSHAASSGANVLTF	TGCGCCAGCAGCCATGCCGCTAGCTCTGGGGCCAACGTCCTGACTTTC
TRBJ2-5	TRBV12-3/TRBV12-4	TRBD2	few	CASSIAGGVRTQYF	TGTGCCAGCAGTATAGCGGGAGGTGTTAGGACCCAGTACTTC
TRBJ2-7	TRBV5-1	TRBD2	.	CASMEQPGLAGGRYEQYF	TGCGCCAGCATGGAACAGCCGGGACTAGCGGGAGGGAGGTACGAGCAGTACTTC
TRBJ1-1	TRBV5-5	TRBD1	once	CASSLEQGNGEAFF	TGTGCCAGCAGCTTGGAACAGGGGAATGGTGAAGCTTTCTTT
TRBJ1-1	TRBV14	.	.	CAILKDTEAFF	TGTGCCATCCTAAAGGACACTGAAGCTTTCTTT
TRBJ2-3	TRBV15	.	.	CATRKTFGGTDTQYF	TGTGCCACCAGAAAGACCTTTGGTGGGACAGATACGCAGTATTTT
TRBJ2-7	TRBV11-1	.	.	CASSLGQSYKQYF	TGTGCCAGCAGTCTTGGACAGTCCTACAAGCAGTACTTC
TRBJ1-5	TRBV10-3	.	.	CASSTGGGISPSIF	.
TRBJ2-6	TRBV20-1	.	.	CSASQTGNGANVLTF	TGCAGTGCTTCCCAGACAGGAAATGGGGCCAACGTCCTGACTTTC
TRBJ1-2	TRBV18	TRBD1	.	CASSPGTGSVYTF	TGTGCCAGCTCACCAGGGACAGGGTCCGTCTACACCTTC
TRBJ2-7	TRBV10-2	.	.	CTSSELAGNYEQYF	TGCACCAGCAGTGAGCTTGCGGGGAACTACGAGCAGTACTTC
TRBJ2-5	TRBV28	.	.	CASSLIAAVETQYF	TGTGCCAGCAGTTTAATTGCGGCCGTTGAGACCCAGTACTTC
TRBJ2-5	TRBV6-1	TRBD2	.	CASSVTSGPREQETQYF	TGTGCCAGCAGTGTGACTAGCGGGCCAAGGGAACAAGAGACCCAGTACTTC
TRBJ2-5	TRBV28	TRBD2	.	CASSLFGNIFGTSGQETQYF	TGTGCCAGCAGTTTATTCGGGAACATATTTGGGACTAGCGGCCAAGAGACCCAGTACTTC
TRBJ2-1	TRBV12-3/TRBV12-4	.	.	CASSLMSRGEQFF	TGTGCCAGCAGTTTGATGTCGAGGGGTGAGCAGTTCTTC
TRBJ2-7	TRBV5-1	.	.	CASSFPSSRNEQYF	TGCGCCAGCAGCTTCCCCTCTAGTAGAAACGAGCAGTACTTC
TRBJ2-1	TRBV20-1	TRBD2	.	CSARRLAARGEQFF	TGCAGTGCTAGAAGACTAGCCGCCCGGGGTGAGCAGTTCTTC
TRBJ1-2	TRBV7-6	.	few	CATQGPAGYGYTF	TGTGCCACTCAGGGGCCCGCTGGCTATGGCTACACCTTC
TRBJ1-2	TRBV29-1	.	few	CSVVGRRGYTF	TGCAGCGTTGTTGGCAGGAGGGGCTACACCTTC
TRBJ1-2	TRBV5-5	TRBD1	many	CASSLQGANYGYTF	TGTGCCAGCAGCTTGCAGGGGGCGAACTATGGCTACACCTTC
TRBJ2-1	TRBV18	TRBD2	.	CASSRVPSGTSEYNEQFF	TGTGCCAGCTCACGAGTACCCTCCGGGACTAGCGAGTACAATGAGCAGTTCTTC
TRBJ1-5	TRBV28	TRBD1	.	CASLDRGDRVLVNQPQHF	TGTGCCAGCCTAGATAGAGGGGACAGGGTATTGGTGAATCAGCCCCAGCATTTT
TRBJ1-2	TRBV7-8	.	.	CASSQPKRRSPNYGYTF	TGTGCCAGCAGCCAACCCAAGAGGCGCAGCCCTAACTATGGCTACACCTTC
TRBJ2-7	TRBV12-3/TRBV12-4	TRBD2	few	CATCWSGRAYEQYF	TGTGCCACTTGCTGGAGCGGGAGGGCCTACGAGCAGTACTTC
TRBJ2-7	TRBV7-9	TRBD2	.	CASSAGLAGVEQYF	TGTGCCAGCAGCGCCGGACTAGCGGGAGTCGAGCAGTACTTC
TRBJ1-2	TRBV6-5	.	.	CASSLGPRSHGYTF	TGTGCCAGCAGCTTAGGGCCTCGGTCTCATGGCTACACCTTC
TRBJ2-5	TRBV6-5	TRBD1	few	CASSYSTGGVETQYF	TGTGCCAGCAGTTACTCGACAGGGGGCGTCGAGACCCAGTACTTC
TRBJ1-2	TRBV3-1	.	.	CAGSPERGSRNGYTF	TGTGCCGGCAGCCCCGAGAGGGGGTCGAGGAATGGCTACACCTTC
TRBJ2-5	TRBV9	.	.	CASSEGAGSGQETQYF	TGTGCCAGCAGCGAGGGGGCGGGATCGGGCCAAGAGACCCAGTACTTC
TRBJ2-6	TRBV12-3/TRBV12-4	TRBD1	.	CASSSNRDSEFGTGANVLTF	TGTGCCAGCAGTTCGAACCGGGACAGTGAATTTGGTACTGGGGCCAACGTCCTGACTTTC
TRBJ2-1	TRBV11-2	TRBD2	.	CASSSARDYSSYNEQFF	TGTGCCAGCAGCTCCGCCCGGGACTACAGCTCCTACAATGAGCAGTTCTTC
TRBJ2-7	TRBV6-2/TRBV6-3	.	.	CASSGPRAYEQYF	TGTGCCAGCAGTGGCCCACGCGCCTACGAGCAGTACTTC
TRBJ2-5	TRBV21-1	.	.	CASSKGRGQETQYF	TGTGCCAGCAGCAAAGGGCGGGGTCAAGAGACCCAGTACTTC
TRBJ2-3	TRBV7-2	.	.	CASSLVGSPTDTQYF	TGTGCCAGCAGCTTAGTCGGGAGTCCCACAGATACGCAGTATTTT
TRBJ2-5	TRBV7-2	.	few	CASSLRGLGVETQYF	TGTGCCAGCAGCCTACGGGGACTGGGGGTGGAGACCCAGTACTTC
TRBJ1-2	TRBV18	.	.	CASSPRQNYSYTF	TGTGCCAGCTCACCTCGACAAAACTATAGCTACACCTTC
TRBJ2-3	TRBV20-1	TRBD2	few	CSARVLAGTQYF	TGCAGTGCTAGGGTACTAGCGGGAACGCAGTATTTT